This is a list of T cell receptor beta chains from one sample in a study of shared clonotypes between healthy human individuals. Generated by immunoSEQ multiplex PCR, the TCRdb table keeps only in-frame clones and is missing some. This table has roughly 2 million clones, about 95% appearing once. Material for sequencing was naive CD8+ T cells sorted from blood. These TCRs come from a man aged 18 to 35 in good health. CDR3s include the opening cysteine and the closing phenylalanine or tryptophan. Fields, in order: V gene, CDR3 length, clone size, D gene, J gene, CDR3 protein, CDR3 DNA. The D gene is left open where the match is weak. A row's size may be missing; if present it is once, few, many or a size class.

>TRBV11-2|16|-|-|TRBJ2-2
CASSRHRDTDTGELFF
TGTGCCAGCAGCCGGCACCGGGACACAGACACCGGGGAGCTGTTTTTT
>TRBV4-1|15|-|TRBD1|TRBJ1-2
CAGSHAYMTGDGYTF
TGCGCCGGCAGCCACGCTTATATGACAGGGGATGGCTACACCTTC
>TRBV27|14|-|TRBD1|TRBJ1-6
CASSLDRGNSPLHF
TGTGCCAGCAGTTTAGACAGGGGGAATTCACCCCTCCACTTT
>TRBV27|16|once|TRBD2|TRBJ2-5
CASSATSGGATETQYF
TGTGCCAGCAGTGCTACTAGCGGGGGGGCCACGGAGACCCAGTACTTC
>TRBV6-5|15|-|-|TRBJ2-1
CASSNTGTYNNEQFF
TGTGCCAGCAGTAACACCGGGACATACAACAATGAGCAGTTCTTC
>TRBV2|13|-|-|TRBJ2-5
CASSERIGETQYF
TGTGCCAGCAGTGAAAGAATCGGAGAGACCCAGTACTTC
>TRBV6-5|14|-|-|TRBJ1-1
CASTQHPRNTEAFF
TGTGCCAGCACCCAACACCCCCGGAACACTGAAGCTTTCTTT
>TRBV15|14|-|TRBD1|TRBJ1-1
CATSRVQGSTEAFF
TGTGCCACCAGCAGAGTACAGGGGAGCACTGAAGCTTTCTTT
>TRBV7-9|14|-|-|TRBJ2-5
CASSSPSGAETQYF
TGTGCCAGCAGCTCCCCGTCTGGGGCCGAGACCCAGTACTTC
>TRBV10-1|14|-|TRBD2|TRBJ2-3
CASSEFRREATQYF
TGCGCCAGCAGTGAGTTCCGGCGGGAGGCTACGCAGTATTTT
>TRBV27|14|-|-|TRBJ1-1
CASSLSYTNTEAFF
TGTGCCAGCAGTTTATCCTACACGAACACTGAAGCTTTCTTT
>TRBV6-1|16|-|-|TRBJ2-1
CASSDRGNPPYNEQFF
TGTGCCAGCAGTGACCGCGGGAACCCGCCTTACAATGAGCAGTTCTTC
>TRBV5-4|13|-|-|TRBJ2-1
CASSFGTHNEQFF
TGTGCCAGCAGCTTCGGGACTCACAATGAGCAGTTCTTC
>TRBV10-2|16|once|-|TRBJ2-7
CASSESSSFIAYEQYF
TGCGCCAGCAGTGAGTCTTCTAGCTTCATCGCCTACGAGCAGTACTTC
>TRBV7-6|13|-|-|TRBJ1-1
CASSLVGEGEAFF
TGTGCCAGCAGCTTAGTAGGGGAGGGTGAAGCTTTCTTT
>TRBV2|12|-|-|TRBJ1-1
CARGTLNTEAFF
TGTGCCAGGGGGACCCTGAACACTGAAGCTTTCTTT
>TRBV27|14|-|-|TRBJ2-5
CASSFWGGGETQYF
TGTGCCAGCAGTTTTTGGGGAGGTGGAGAGACCCAGTACTTC
>TRBV12-5|16|-|-|TRBJ1-5
CASGLVQGQGWQPQHF
TGTGCTAGTGGTTTGGTACAAGGGCAGGGGTGGCAGCCCCAGCATTTT
>TRBV29-1|17|-|TRBD2|TRBJ2-3
CSVLGTSGIGGPDTQYF
TGCAGCGTTTTGGGGACTAGCGGGATAGGCGGGCCAGATACGCAGTATTTT
>TRBV9|15|-|-|TRBJ1-2
CASSDNREWAGGYTF
TGTGCCAGCAGCGACAACAGGGAATGGGCAGGAGGCTACACCTTC
>TRBV19|14|-|TRBD1|TRBJ2-7
CASSFRDRPYEQYF
TGTGCCAGTAGTTTCCGGGACAGGCCCTACGAGCAGTACTTC
>TRBV7-9|16|-|-|TRBJ2-3
CASSFPRGTSPDTQYF
TGTGCCAGCAGCTTCCCGAGGGGGACGTCGCCAGATACGCAGTATTTT
>TRBV6-5|16|-|-|TRBJ1-4
CASSYSTGEVIEKLFF
TGTGCCAGCAGTTACTCGACGGGGGAAGTCATTGAAAAACTGTTTTTT